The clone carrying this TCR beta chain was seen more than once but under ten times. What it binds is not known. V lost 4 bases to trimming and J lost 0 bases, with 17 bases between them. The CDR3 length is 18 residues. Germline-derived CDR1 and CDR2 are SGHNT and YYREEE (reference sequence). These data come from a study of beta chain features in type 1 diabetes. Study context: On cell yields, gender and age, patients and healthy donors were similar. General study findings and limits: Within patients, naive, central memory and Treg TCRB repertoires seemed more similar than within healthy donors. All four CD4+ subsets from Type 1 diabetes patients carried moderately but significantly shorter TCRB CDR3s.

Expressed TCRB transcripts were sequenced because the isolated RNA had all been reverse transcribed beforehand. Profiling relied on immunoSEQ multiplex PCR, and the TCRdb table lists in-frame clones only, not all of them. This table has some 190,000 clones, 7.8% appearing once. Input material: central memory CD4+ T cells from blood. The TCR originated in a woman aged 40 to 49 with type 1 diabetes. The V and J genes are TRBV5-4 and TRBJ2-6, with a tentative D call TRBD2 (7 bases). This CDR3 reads CASSPLGGASSGANVLTF. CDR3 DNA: TGTGCCAGCAGCCCTTTGGGGGGGGCCAGCTCTGGGGCCAACGTCCTGACTTTC.